Below, 14 T cell receptor beta chains from the same sample are listed, as sequenced in a study of cytomegalovirus exposure and HLA in healthy donors. This PCR relied on a set of 60 Vbeta primers and 13 Jbeta primers. Using immunoSEQ multiplex PCR, the repertoire was profiled, and TCRdb retains in-frame clones only, with some absent. The sample contains about 190,000 clones, approximately 86% of which appear only once. The sample consisted of PBMCs. The receptor source for this set is a boy aged 2 to 10 in good health and CMV-seronegative.

This chain links TRBV10-3 with TRBJ1-3; tentative D call: TRBD1 (5 bases). Trimming pared 2 bases from V and 3 bases from J, leaving 23 bases between. This CDR3 has 19 amino acids. Germline loops: CDR1 ENHRY, CDR2 SYGVKD. The DNA for the CDR3 is TGTGCCATCAGTGAGAGCACCAGGCGGGGCGGAAAATTTGGAAACACCATATATTTT. Amino acids: CAISESTRRGGKFGNTIYF.

This clone was seen a single time. V and J are TRBV5-5 and TRBJ2-7; 11 bases align to TRBD2. Per the germline V gene, CDR1 is SGHKS and CDR2 is YYEKEE (reference sequence). There are 15 residues in the CDR3. The trim removed 2 bases at V and 2 bases at J, leaving 3 bases unmatched. CDR3 in DNA: TGTGCCAGCAGCTTTAGCGGGAGGGCTGCCTACGAGCAGTACTTC. Translating it yields CASSFSGRAAYEQYF.

The J gene is TRBJ2-1, the V gene TRBV6-5, with 7 bases matching TRBD1. Looked up from germline, CDR1 is MNHEY and CDR2 is SVGAGI. This CDR3 is built from 15 residues. The J segment lost 2 bases and the V segment lost 6 bases, leaving 7 bases of the junction unmatched. Written as DNA, the CDR3 is TGTGCCAGCAGGTCCGACAGGGTGCCCTACAATGAGCAGTTCTTC. This sequence encodes CASRSDRVPYNEQFF.

In its sample, this clone was seen a few times. The J gene is TRBJ2-7, the V gene TRBV28; tentatively, D is TRBD1 (6 bases). Trimming pared 5 bases from V and 6 bases from J, leaving 32 bases between. Germline V CDR1 and CDR2: MDHEN, SYDVKM. This CDR3 has 19 residues. Written as DNA, the CDR3 is TGTGCCAGCAGTACTCCCACCCGGGACACCCAACCCAGGTCGCTCGAGCAGTACTTC. Translating it yields CASSTPTRDTQPRSLEQYF.

The rearrangement joins TRBV11-3 to TRBJ2-7; TRBD1 might be the D (6 bases). CDR3 size: 14 residues. In germline, CDR1 is SGHNT, CDR2 YENEEA. V lost 1 base and J 0 bases, leaving 7 bases between the germline ends. The CDR3 DNA sequence: TGTGCCAGCAGCTTAGCACAGGGCTCCTACGAGCAGTACTTC. This codes for CASSLAQGSYEQYF.

V is TRBV11-2 and J is TRBJ2-1; D is possibly TRBD2 (5 bases). The CDR3 has 14 residues. Trimming left V 2 bases short and J 9 bases short, with 14 bases between. Germline V gene sequence: CDR1 SGHAT, CDR2 FQNNGV. The CDR3 DNA reads TGTGCCAGCAGCTTAAATCGGCTAGCATTTGAGCAGTTCTTC. Residues: CASSLNRLAFEQFF.

This chain links TRBV29-1 with TRBJ1-1, with D uncertain. The CDR3 is 14 residues long. Germline CDR1 SQVTM, CDR2 ANQGSEA. The ends were cut back, 5 bases at V and 4 bases at J, with 17 bases in the middle. The CDR3 is CSVYNLEVGTEAFF. Here the CDR3 DNA reads TGCAGCGTTTACAACCTGGAGGTAGGCACTGAAGCTTTCTTT.

The chain uses TRBV14 and TRBJ2-2; 9 nucleotides line up with TRBD1. With V trimmed by 4 bases and J by 5 bases, 11 bases remained unmatched. CDR3 size: 17 residues. CDR1 is SGHDN and CDR2 is FVKESK in the germline V gene. DNA for the CDR3: TGTGCCAGCAGCCCAATTACCGGGACAGGGACGACCGGGGAGCTGTTTTTT. This gives the protein CASSPITGTGTTGELFF.

This chain connects TRBV5-4 to TRBJ1-2, with D maybe TRBD1 (5 bases). This CDR3 is 12 amino acids long. V shed 10 bases and J shed 4 bases, with 14 bases lying between them. The germline V gene has CDR1 SGHNT and CDR2 YYREEE (reference sequence). Here the CDR3 reads CAYLEQGYGYTF. The CDR3, as DNA: TGTGCCTACCTGGAGCAGGGCTATGGCTACACCTTC.

This clone is a singleton in its sample. The chain has TRBV9 and TRBJ2-3, with TRBD2 matching over 15 bases. Germline values: CDR1 SGDLS, CDR2 YYNGEE. The CDR3 is 21 amino acids. V lost 3 bases to trimming and J lost 0 bases; unmatched junction nucleotides: 14. CDR3 sequence (DNA): TGTGCCAGCAGCGGAGTGAATTATCCGGGACTAGCGGGAGGAAGCACAGATACGCAGTATTTT. This sequence encodes CASSGVNYPGLAGGSTDTQYF.

This clone was seen a handful of times. The chain employs TRBV7-8 and TRBJ1-1, with D possibly TRBD1 on 5 matching bases. V lost 5 bases and J lost 4, with 17 bases in between. This CDR3 is built from 15 residues. CDR1 is SGHVS and CDR2 is FQNEAQ in the germline V gene. CDR3 residues: CASSPWGVRGTEAFF. CDR3 nucleotides: TGTGCCAGCAGCCCCTGGGGGGTCCGGGGCACTGAAGCTTTCTTT. Full variable domain (remainder filled in from reference TRBV7-8 and TRBJ1-1): GAGVSQSPRYKVAKRGQDVALRCDPISGHVSLFWYQQALGQGPEFLTYFQNEAQLDKSGLPSDRFFAERPEGSVSTLKIQRTQQEDSAVYLCASSPWGVRGTEAFFGQGTRLTVV.

The genes are TRBV15 and TRBJ2-1, with D maybe TRBD2 (5 bases). This CDR3 has 16 residues. CDR1 is LNHNV, CDR2 YYDKDF, per germline (reference sequence). V lost 1 base, J lost 5 bases, and 15 bases lay in between. CDR3 bases: TGTGCCACCAGCAGAGCCAATCTACGGGGAAACAATGAGCAGTTCTTC. It translates to CATSRANLRGNNEQFF.

The chain has TRBV6-5 and TRBJ1-2; 9 bases align to TRBD1. The germline gives CDR1 MNHEY, CDR2 SVGAGI. V shed 5 bases, J shed 4 bases, and the junction held 5 bases outside the gene matches. CDR3 size: 14 residues. This chain's CDR3 is CASSNRGQRYGYTF. In DNA form, the CDR3 reads TGTGCCAGCAGTAACAGGGGGCAGCGCTATGGCTACACCTTC.

The J gene is TRBJ1-1, the V gene TRBV11-1, with D perhaps TRBD1 (5 bases). Looked up from germline, CDR1 is SGHAT and CDR2 is FQDESV (reference sequence). Trimming took 8 bases from V and 0 from J, leaving 10 bases between them. This CDR3 contains 13 residues. CDR3 sequence reads: CASGGRLNTEAFF. The CDR3 DNA reads TGTGCCAGCGGGGGGAGGTTGAACACTGAAGCTTTCTTT.